This entry lists 31 T cell receptor beta chains sequenced from one sample in a study of blood T cell repertoires in COVID-19. The method was immunoSEQ multiplex PCR; TCRdb's version includes in-frame clones alone and lacks a portion of them. The sample includes 350,000 or so clones, around 91% seen only once; the top ten take 6% to 7.5%. The sequenced sample consisted of peripheral blood. The source of these receptors is a man younger than 35 with active or convalescent COVID-19.

This rearrangement joins TRBV10-1 to TRBJ1-1, with 9 bases matching TRBD1. Trimming removed 6 bases from V and 8 bases from J; junction bases left unmatched: 7. CDR1 is WNHNN, CDR2 SYGVQD, per germline (reference sequence). This CDR3 spans 13 amino acids. CDR3 amino acids: CASRLPQGAEAFF. The CDR3, as DNA: TGCGCCAGCAGATTGCCACAGGGGGCCGAAGCTTTCTTT.

This chain links TRBV28 with TRBJ1-2, with TRBD1 as a possible D gene (5 bases). CDR3 length: 15 amino acids. Germline CDR1 and CDR2: MDHEN and SYDVKM. V lost 4 bases to trimming and J lost 5 bases, with 17 bases between them. The CDR3 spells CASSSRGGPIYGYTF. The CDR3 nucleotides read TGTGCCAGCAGTTCCCGGGGGGGTCCTATATATGGCTACACCTTC.

V and J are TRBV11-3 and TRBJ1-1; D unresolved. This CDR3 region has 13 residues. Trimming pared 1 base from V and 6 bases from J, leaving 9 bases between. Germline V gene lookup returns CDR1 SGHNT and CDR2 YENEEA. For the CDR3, the DNA is TGTGCCAGCAGCTTAGGTTACCGGTCTGAAGCTTTCTTT. This encodes CASSLGYRSEAFF.

This clone was detected only once. The rearrangement links TRBV6-6 to TRBJ1-2; 8 bases are shared with TRBD1. The CDR3 loop spans 15 amino acids. With V trimmed by 2 bases and J by 4 bases, 6 bases remained unmatched. Looked up from germline, CDR1 is MNHNY and CDR2 is SVGAGI (reference sequence). CDR3: CASSYGQGIFYGYTF. The CDR3 bases are TGTGCCAGCAGTTACGGACAGGGAATCTTCTATGGCTACACCTTC.

As concerns this clone: Relative to the germline gene, one junction end is altered; a read error may explain this. The chain carries TRBV7-2 and TRBJ2-7; no reliable D call. The CDR3 sequence is 12 residues long. Germline CDR1 reads SGHTA; CDR2 reads FQGNSA. The chain's CDR3 is CASSLPSHEQYF. CDR3 DNA sequence: TGTGCCAGCAGCCTTCCCTCCCACGAGCAGTACTTC.

The sample holds a few counts of this clone. The chain joins TRBV6-1 to TRBJ1-5; D is perhaps TRBD1 (5 bases). The CDR3 totals 15 residues. Germline values: CDR1 MNHNS, CDR2 SASEGT. Between the trimmed V and J ends, which lost 9 bases and 0 bases, there was a span of 15 bases. The CDR3 nucleotides read TGTGCCAGTGGGGTACAGGCTGATAGCAATCAGCCCCAGCATTTT. Its protein product is CASGVQADSNQPQHF.

This clone was observed once. This chain links TRBV27 with TRBJ1-6; possibly TRBD1 for D (6 bases). The V end lost 5 bases, the J end lost 7 bases, and 15 bases lay between the germline ends. From germline, CDR1 is MNHEY and CDR2 SMNVEV (reference sequence). The CDR3 spans 15 residues. The CDR3 bases are TGTGCCAGCAGTCAGACACAGGGATACAATTCACCCCTCCACTTT. Encoded protein: CASSQTQGYNSPLHF.

The chain links TRBV3-1 (or the pseudogene TRBV3-2) to TRBJ1-5; D gene ambiguous. This CDR3 has 15 residues. V was pared by 0 bases and J by 0 bases, with 6 bases between. Germline CDR1 reads LGHDT; CDR2 reads YNNKEL (reference sequence). The DNA for the CDR3 is TGTGCCAGCAGCCAAGATCTGTATAGCAATCAGCCCCAGCATTTT. Translation: CASSQDLYSNQPQHF.

This clone was observed once. The chain is built from TRBV7-2 and TRBJ1-3, with D possibly TRBD1 on 5 matching bases. CDR1 SGHTA and CDR2 FQGNSA come from the germline V gene. The CDR3 has 15 residues. V lost 5 bases and J 3 bases, leaving 14 bases between the germline ends. CDR3 DNA: TGTGCCAGCAGCCTAAGGCAGGGCAATGGAAACACCATATATTTT. It codes for CASSLRQGNGNTIYF.

V is TRBV7-3 and J is TRBJ2-2; D ambiguous. Germline-derived CDR1 and CDR2 are SGHTA and FQGTGA. The CDR3 covers 15 residues. The ends were cut back, 5 bases at V and 4 bases at J, with 14 bases in the middle. The DNA of the CDR3 is TGTGCCAGCAGCAGCCGGGTTGGGTCCACCGGGGAGCTGTTTTTT. It codes for CASSSRVGSTGELFF.

This clone was observed a single time. V usage is TRBV7-2 and J usage is TRBJ2-7; 9 bases are a match to TRBD2. There are 16 residues in the CDR3. Germline CDR1 SGHTA, CDR2 FQGNSA. V lost 0 bases and J lost 4; bases outside the gene matches: 7. The CDR3 DNA reads as TGTGCCAGCAGCTTAGCAACTAGCGGGTTTTCTTACGAGCAGTACTTC. Protein: CASSLATSGFSYEQYF.

The chain couples TRBV27 to TRBJ2-1, with 12 bases lining up with TRBD2. Germline V CDR1 and CDR2: MNHEY, SMNVEV (reference sequence). After removal of 7 bases from V and 5 bases from J, the junction contained 9 bases not matched to a gene. CDR3 length: 16 amino acids. CDR3 nucleotides: TGTGCCAGCACCCTACGGACTAGCGGGGTAAACAATGAGCAGTTCTTC. Protein sequence: CASTLRTSGVNNEQFF.

The genes are TRBV7-9 and TRBJ1-2; a possible D gene is TRBD1 (6 bases). The CDR3 is made up of 15 amino acids. Trimming removed 0 bases from V and 3 bases from J, with 11 bases in between. Germline V gene data show CDR1 as SEHNR and CDR2 as FQNEAQ (reference sequence). The CDR3 DNA reads as TGTGCCAGCAGCTTAGCGACTTGGACAGACTATGGCTACACCTTC. Amino acid sequence: CASSLATWTDYGYTF.

The V and J genes are TRBV5-1 and TRBJ2-3; the D is unclear. The germline gives CDR1 SGHRS, CDR2 YFSETQ. CDR3 length: 15 amino acids. The V and J ends lost 3 bases and 4 bases respectively, with 15 bases between them. This CDR3 is CASSYTVSLSDTQYF. The CDR3, as DNA: TGCGCCAGCAGCTACACAGTCTCCTTGTCAGATACGCAGTATTTT.

The CDR3 bases are TGTGCCAGCAGGTCGGGACAGCACACAGATACGCAGTATTTT. Translating gives CASRSGQHTDTQYF. This chain joins TRBV6-5 and TRBJ2-3, with 7 bases that match TRBD1. CDR1 and CDR2 from the germline V gene are MNHEY and SVGAGI. The CDR3 runs 14 residues. Trimming cost V 6 bases and J 2 bases; bases outside gene matches: 5.

The chain links TRBV6-4 to TRBJ2-1, with TRBD2 matching 8 bases. The junction had 4 bases not matched to a gene; V was cut back by 0 bases and J by 6 bases. Per the germline V gene, CDR1 is MRHNA and CDR2 is SNTAGT. This CDR3 is built from 15 residues. CDR3 nucleotide sequence: TGTGCCAGCAGTGACTCGGGACTAGGGGCCAATGAGCAGTTCTTC. The encoded protein is CASSDSGLGANEQFF.

The rearrangement links TRBV10-3 to TRBJ2-2, with D perhaps TRBD2 (6 bases). The V end lost 3 bases, the J end lost 6 bases, and 20 bases lay between the germline ends. Germline CDR1 reads ENHRY; CDR2 reads SYGVKD. CDR3 size: 17 residues. This chain's CDR3 is CAISDHVGDSLPGELFF. In DNA, the CDR3 is TGTGCCATCAGTGACCACGTCGGGGACTCGCTCCCCGGGGAGCTGTTTTTT.

This chain uses TRBV2 with TRBJ2-1, with unresolved D. Looked up from germline, CDR1 is SNHLY and CDR2 is FYNNEI. V was cut by 6 bases and J by 15 bases, with 15 bases left in between. The CDR3 has 11 amino acids. Written as DNA, the CDR3 is TGTGCCAGCAGGTTTCGGTCCATTGGGTTCTTC. It specifies CASRFRSIGFF.

On this clone itself: The junction departs from the called germline gene at one end, perhaps through a read error. This sequence joins TRBV5-8 and TRBJ2-5; 8 nucleotides align to TRBD2. Looked up from germline, CDR1 is SGHTS and CDR2 is YDEGEE. The CDR3 extends over 14 amino acids. CDR3 sequence reads: CASSPGLGEESQYF. DNA for the CDR3: TGTGCCAGCAGCCCGGGACTAGGAGAAGAGTCCCAGTACTTC.

The chain links TRBV6-5 to TRBJ2-7; possibly TRBD1 for D (6 bases). Germline V gene sequence: CDR1 MNHEY, CDR2 SVGAGI. V shed 8 bases and J shed 4 bases, with 12 bases lying between them. The CDR3 consists of 12 residues. DNA of the CDR3: TGTGCCAGCCAAACAGGGTATTACGAGCAGTACTTC. Amino acids: CASQTGYYEQYF.

In its sample, this clone was seen a few times. This chain's CDR3 is CSASGARISNEQYF. CDR3 DNA sequence: TGCAGTGCTAGTGGGGCGCGCATATCCAACGAGCAGTACTTC. J is TRBJ2-7 and V is TRBV20-1; a possible D gene is TRBD1 (5 bases). V was cut by 3 bases and J by 5 bases, with 17 bases left in between. Germline V gene sequence: CDR1 DFQATT, CDR2 SNEGSKA (reference sequence). CDR3 length: 14 residues.

Comments on this clone: One end of the junction fails to match germline, which may point to a read error. The V and J genes are TRBV6-2 or TRBV6-3 and TRBJ2-4; 8 bases align to TRBD1. Looked up from germline, CDR1 is MNHEY and CDR2 is SVGEGT. The CDR3 is made up of 16 amino acids. CDR3 nucleotide sequence: TGTGCCAGCAGATACTCAGGGGGCTTAGCCAAAAACATTCAGTACTTC. This codes for CASRYSGGLAKNIQYF.

This clone was observed once. This rearrangement joins TRBV7-8 to TRBJ1-2, with D hard to call. The CDR3 totals 15 residues. Trimming removed 3 bases at V and 6 bases at J, with 17 bases between. The germline V gene has CDR1 SGHVS and CDR2 FQNEAQ. The CDR3, as DNA: TGTGCCAGCAGCTTCGGCGGATCGCTTAGCGATGGCTACACCTTC. The encoded protein is CASSFGGSLSDGYTF.

The V call is TRBV6-5, the J call TRBJ1-1; 10 positions match TRBD1. The CDR3 extends over 14 amino acids. V lost 5 bases to trimming and J lost 4 bases; unmatched junction nucleotides: 4. Germline CDR1 is MNHEY and CDR2 is SVGAGI. The CDR3 nucleotides read TGTGCCAGCAGTCCGGACAGGGGGGGCACTGAAGCTTTCTTT. Its translation: CASSPDRGGTEAFF.

A note on this clone: Relative to the germline gene, one junction end is altered; a read error may explain this. The chain carries TRBV7-8 and TRBJ2-7; D ambiguous. The CDR3 is 13 amino acids. In germline, CDR1 is SGHVS, CDR2 FQNEAQ. In DNA, the CDR3 is TGTGCCAGCAGCTTTGCAGGCTCCGACGAGCAGTACTTC. Protein: CASSFAGSDEQYF. Supplemented by reference TRBV7-8 and TRBJ2-7, the full variable domain reads GAGVSQSPRYKVAKRGQDVALRCDPISGHVSLFWYQQALGQGPEFLTYFQNEAQLDKSGLPSDRFFAERPEGSVSTLKIQRTQQEDSAVYLCASSFAGSDEQYFGPGTRLTVT.

The rearrangement uses TRBV7-2 and TRBJ1-5, with D perhaps TRBD1 (6 bases). The CDR3 totals 16 residues. The V end lost 5 bases, the J end lost 4 bases, and 18 bases lay between the germline ends. Germline V gene lookup returns CDR1 SGHTA and CDR2 FQGNSA. The CDR3 DNA reads as TGTGCCAGCAGCCCACGGTGGGCAGGGGAGAATCAGCCCCAGCATTTT. It translates to CASSPRWAGENQPQHF.

The chain combines TRBV9 with TRBJ1-1; TRBD1 aligns across 7 bases. V lost 2 bases to trimming and J lost 4 bases; unmatched junction nucleotides: 2. Per germline, CDR1 SGDLS and CDR2 YYNGEE. This CDR3 region has 13 residues. Written as DNA, the CDR3 is TGTGCCAGCAGCGTCCGACAGGGCACTGAAGCTTTCTTT. Protein sequence: CASSVRQGTEAFF.

As for this clone: Different DNA sequences within this sample yield the same CDR3. The V gene is TRBV7-2, the J gene TRBJ1-2; D may be TRBD1 (5 bases). Looked up from germline, CDR1 is SGHTA and CDR2 is FQGNSA. This CDR3 region has 12 residues. Trimming pared 5 bases from V and 7 bases from J, leaving 11 bases between. The DNA for the CDR3 is TGTGCCAGCAGCCCCCACCAGGGTGGCTACACCTTC. This sequence encodes CASSPHQGGYTF.

The genes are TRBV4-1 and TRBJ2-3, with no clear D. Trimming removed 3 bases at V and 1 base at J, with 11 bases between. CDR1 and CDR2 from the germline V gene are MGHRA and YSYEKL. The CDR3 contains 15 residues. CDR3 region: CASSHSSQGTDTQYF. CDR3 in DNA: TGCGCCAGCAGCCACAGCTCTCAGGGCACAGATACGCAGTATTTT.

The rearrangement joins TRBV7-3 to TRBJ2-7; 8 bases map to TRBD2. Germline lookup yields CDR1 SGHTA and CDR2 FQGTGA. This CDR3 is built from 14 residues. V gave up 6 bases and J gave up 6 bases; unmatched junction bases: 10. The CDR3 reads CASSYMGLVSEQYF. In DNA, the CDR3 is TGTGCCAGCAGTTATATGGGACTAGTCTCCGAGCAGTACTTC.

The chain uses TRBV12-3 or TRBV12-4 and TRBJ2-1, with D perhaps matching TRBD1 (5 bases). The CDR3 runs to 11 residues. V was cut by 3 bases and J by 13 bases, with 10 bases left in between. CDR3 in DNA: TGTGCCAGCAGTTTCGTAGGGGAACAGTTCTTC. The encoded protein is CASSFVGEQFF.